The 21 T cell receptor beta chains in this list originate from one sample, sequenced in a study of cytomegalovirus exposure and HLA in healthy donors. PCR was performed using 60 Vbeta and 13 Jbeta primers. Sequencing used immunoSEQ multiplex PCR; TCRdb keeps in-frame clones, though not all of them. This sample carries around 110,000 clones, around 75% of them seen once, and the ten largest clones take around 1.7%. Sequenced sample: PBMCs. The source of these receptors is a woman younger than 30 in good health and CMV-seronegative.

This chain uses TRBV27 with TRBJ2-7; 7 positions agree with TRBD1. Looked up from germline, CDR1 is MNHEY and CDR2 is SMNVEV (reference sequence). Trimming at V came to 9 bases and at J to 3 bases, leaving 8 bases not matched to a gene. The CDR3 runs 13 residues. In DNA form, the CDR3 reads TGTGCCAGTAGCCCGGGACAGCTCTACGAGCAGTACTTC. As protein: CASSPGQLYEQYF.

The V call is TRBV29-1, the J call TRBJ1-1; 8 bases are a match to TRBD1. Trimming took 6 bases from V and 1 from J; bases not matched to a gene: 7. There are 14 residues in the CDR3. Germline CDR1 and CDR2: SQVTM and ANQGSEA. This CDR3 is CSVGRDRQNTEAFF. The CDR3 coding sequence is TGCAGCGTGGGCCGGGACAGGCAGAACACTGAAGCTTTCTTT.

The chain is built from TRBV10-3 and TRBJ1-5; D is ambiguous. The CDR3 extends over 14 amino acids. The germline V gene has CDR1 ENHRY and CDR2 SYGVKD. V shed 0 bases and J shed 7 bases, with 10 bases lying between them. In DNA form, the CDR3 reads TGTGCCATCAGTGAGTCTTCTAGGCTACAGCCCCAGCATTTT. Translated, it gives CAISESSRLQPQHF.

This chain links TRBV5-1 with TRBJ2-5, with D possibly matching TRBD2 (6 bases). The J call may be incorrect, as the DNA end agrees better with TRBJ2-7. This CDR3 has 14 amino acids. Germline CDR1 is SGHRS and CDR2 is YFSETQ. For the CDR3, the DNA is TGCGCCAGCAGGCGGGAAGTCCTCCCCTACGAGCAGTACTTC. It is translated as CASRREVLPYEQYF.

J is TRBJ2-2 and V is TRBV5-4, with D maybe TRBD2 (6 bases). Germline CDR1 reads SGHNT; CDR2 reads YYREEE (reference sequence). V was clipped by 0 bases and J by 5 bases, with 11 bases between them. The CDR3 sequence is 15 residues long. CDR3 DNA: TGTGCCAGCAGCTTGGTGGAGGGGCGAACCGGGGAGCTGTTTTTT. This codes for CASSLVEGRTGELFF.

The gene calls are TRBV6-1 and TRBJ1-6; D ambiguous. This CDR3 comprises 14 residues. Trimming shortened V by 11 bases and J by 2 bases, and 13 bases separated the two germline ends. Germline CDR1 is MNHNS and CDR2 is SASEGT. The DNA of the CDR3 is TGTGCCTCCGAGCCCGTCCCCTATAATTCACCCCTCCACTTT. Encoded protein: CASEPVPYNSPLHF.

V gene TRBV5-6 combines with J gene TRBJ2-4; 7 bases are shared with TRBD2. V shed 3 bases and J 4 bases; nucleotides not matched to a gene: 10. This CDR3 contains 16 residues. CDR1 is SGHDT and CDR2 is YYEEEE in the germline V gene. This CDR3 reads CASSSMGGQVKNIQYF. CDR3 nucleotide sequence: TGTGCCAGCAGCTCCATGGGAGGGCAAGTAAAAAACATTCAGTACTTC.

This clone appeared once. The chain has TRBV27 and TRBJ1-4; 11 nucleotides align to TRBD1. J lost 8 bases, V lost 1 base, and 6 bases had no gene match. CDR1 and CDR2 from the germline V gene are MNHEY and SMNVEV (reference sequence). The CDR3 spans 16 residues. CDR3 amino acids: CASSLFGQGAMEKLFF. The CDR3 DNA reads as TGTGCCAGCAGTTTATTCGGACAGGGGGCTATGGAAAAACTGTTTTTT. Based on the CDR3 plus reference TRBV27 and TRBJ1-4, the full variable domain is EAQVTQNPRYLITVTGKKLTVTCSQNMNHEYMSWYRQDPGLGLRQIYYSMNVEVTDKGDVPEGYKVSRKEKRNFPLILESPSPNQTSLYFCASSLFGQGAMEKLFFGSGTQLSVL.

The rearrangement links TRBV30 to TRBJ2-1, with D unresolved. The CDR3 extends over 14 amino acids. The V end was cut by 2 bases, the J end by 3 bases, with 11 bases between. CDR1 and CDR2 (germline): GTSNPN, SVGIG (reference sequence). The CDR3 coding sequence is TGTGCCTGGAGTAGGATACAGATCTACAATGAGCAGTTCTTC. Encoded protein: CAWSRIQIYNEQFF.

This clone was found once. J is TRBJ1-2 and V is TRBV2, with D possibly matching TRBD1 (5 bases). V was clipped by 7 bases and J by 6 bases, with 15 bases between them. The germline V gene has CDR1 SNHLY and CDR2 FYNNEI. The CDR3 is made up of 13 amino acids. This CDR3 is CASTGTGANGYTF. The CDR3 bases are TGTGCCAGCACCGGAACAGGTGCGAATGGCTACACCTTC.

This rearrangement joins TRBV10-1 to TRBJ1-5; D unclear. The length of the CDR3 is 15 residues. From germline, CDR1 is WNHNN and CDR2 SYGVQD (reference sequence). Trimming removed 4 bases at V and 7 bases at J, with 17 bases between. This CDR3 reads CASSGSFIGGQPQHF. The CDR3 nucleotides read TGCGCCAGCAGTGGCTCTTTCATCGGAGGACAGCCCCAGCATTTT.

The CDR3 sequence: CASSLDTYSGNTIYF. The CDR3 DNA reads as TGTGCCAGCAGCCTTGACACGTACTCGGGAAACACCATATATTTT. The chain combines TRBV5-4 with TRBJ1-3; D remains unclear. V lost 4 bases, J lost 4 bases, and 15 bases lay in between. Germline assignment: CDR1 SGHNT and CDR2 YYREEE (reference sequence). The CDR3 loop spans 15 amino acids.

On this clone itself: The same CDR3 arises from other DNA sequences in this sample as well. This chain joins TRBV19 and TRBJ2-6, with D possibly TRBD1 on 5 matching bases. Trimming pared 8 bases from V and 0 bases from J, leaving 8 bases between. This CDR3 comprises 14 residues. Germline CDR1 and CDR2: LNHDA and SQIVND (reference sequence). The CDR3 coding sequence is TGTGCCAGTTCCCAGGGCTCTGGGGCCAACGTCCTGACTTTC. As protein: CASSQGSGANVLTF.

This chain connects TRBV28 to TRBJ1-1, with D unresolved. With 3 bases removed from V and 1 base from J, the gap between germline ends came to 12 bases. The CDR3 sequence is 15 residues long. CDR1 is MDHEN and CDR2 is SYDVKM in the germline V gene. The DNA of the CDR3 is TGTGCCAGCAGTTTTACCGGGGATCGGAACACTGAAGCTTTCTTT. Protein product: CASSFTGDRNTEAFF.

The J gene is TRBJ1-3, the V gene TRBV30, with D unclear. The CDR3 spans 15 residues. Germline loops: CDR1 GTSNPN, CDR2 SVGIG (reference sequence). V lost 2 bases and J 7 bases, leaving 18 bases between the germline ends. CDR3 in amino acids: CAWSNLAGWRNTIYF. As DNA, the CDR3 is TGTGCCTGGAGTAATCTCGCGGGGTGGCGGAACACCATATATTTT.

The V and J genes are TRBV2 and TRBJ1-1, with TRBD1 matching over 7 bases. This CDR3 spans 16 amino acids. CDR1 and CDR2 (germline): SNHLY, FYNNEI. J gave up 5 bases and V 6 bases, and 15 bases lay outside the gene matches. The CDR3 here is CASRWALRGGNTEAFF. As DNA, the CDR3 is TGTGCCAGCAGATGGGCCCTCAGAGGGGGCAATACTGAAGCTTTCTTT.

CDR3 amino acids: CASSPTTGEHGQPQHF. The CDR3, as DNA: TGTGCCAGCTCACCTACAACGGGGGAGCACGGTCAGCCCCAGCATTTT. V is TRBV18 and J is TRBJ1-5; D perhaps matches TRBD1 (5 bases). This CDR3 spans 16 amino acids. V lost 3 bases and J 6 bases, leaving 18 bases between the germline ends. Germline values: CDR1 KGHSH, CDR2 LQKENI.

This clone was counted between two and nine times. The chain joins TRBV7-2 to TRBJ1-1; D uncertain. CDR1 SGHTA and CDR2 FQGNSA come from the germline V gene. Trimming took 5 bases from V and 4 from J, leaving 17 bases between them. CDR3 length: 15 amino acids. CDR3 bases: TGTGCCAGCAGCCCTAATGGCAGGTTGGGCACTGAAGCTTTCTTT. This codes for CASSPNGRLGTEAFF.

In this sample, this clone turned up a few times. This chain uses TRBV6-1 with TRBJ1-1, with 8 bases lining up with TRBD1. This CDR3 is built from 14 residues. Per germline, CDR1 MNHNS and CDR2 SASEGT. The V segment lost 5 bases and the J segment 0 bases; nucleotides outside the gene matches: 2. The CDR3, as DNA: TGTGCCAGCAGTAGGACAGGGTTGAACACTGAAGCTTTCTTT. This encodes CASSRTGLNTEAFF.

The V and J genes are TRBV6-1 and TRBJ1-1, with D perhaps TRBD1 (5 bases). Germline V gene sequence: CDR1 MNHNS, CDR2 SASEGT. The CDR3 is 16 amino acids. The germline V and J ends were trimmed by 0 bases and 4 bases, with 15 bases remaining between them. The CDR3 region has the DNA TGTGCCAGCAGTGAAGCAGGTCGGACCAGGGCCACTGAAGCTTTCTTT. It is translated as CASSEAGRTRATEAFF.

The CDR3, as DNA: TGTGCCAGTAGTATAGGGACCCGGGGTACCTTACGTGGCTACACCTTC. This gives the protein CASSIGTRGTLRGYTF. The chain carries TRBV19 and TRBJ1-2; D is unclear. The germline CDR1 and CDR2 sequences are LNHDA and SQIVND (reference sequence). The CDR3 spans 16 residues. Trimming took 1 base from V and 7 from J, leaving 19 bases between them.